What follows is one TCR beta chain and its context. The method was immunoSEQ multiplex PCR; TCRdb's version includes in-frame clones alone and lacks a portion of them. The sample contains about 180,000 clones, around 90% of which appear only once. The sample belongs to a study of T cell responses to AZD1222 COVID-19 vaccine. This clonotype was obtained from an adult in good health. This specimen was peripheral blood, taken on day 0 of AZD1222 vaccination.

In nucleotides, the CDR3 is TGTGCCAGCCGCCTGGGGGGGTTAAATGGCGAGCAGTACTTC. Translated: CASRLGGLNGEQYF. The chain uses TRBV28 and TRBJ2-7, with 7 bases fitting TRBD2. With V trimmed by 8 bases and J by 6 bases, 13 bases remained unmatched. Looked up from germline, CDR1 is MDHEN and CDR2 is SYDVKM. The CDR3 length is 14 residues.